The T cell receptor beta chain described here comes from a study of CD8+ T cells in alopecia areata. After isolation, RNA underwent reverse transcription to generate cDNA as the sequencing template. Clones were sequenced by immunoSEQ multiplex PCR, and TCRdb holds only the in-frame ones, with some missing. Here the sample spans about 120,000 clones, less than 80% being singletons. Germline CDR1 reads ENHRY; CDR2 reads SYGVKD. Trimming left V 6 bases short and J 0 bases short, with 12 bases between. The CDR3 is made up of 15 amino acids. Findings and caveats of the study: Scalp repertoires also include resident alphabeta T cells from normal skin. More clonal than normal scalp was lesional scalp, particularly alopecia totalis/universalis.

The sorting of PBMCs gave CD4+ and CD8+ T cells. Of note for this clone: Its target is not known.

This chain connects TRBV10-3 to TRBJ2-1, with D unresolved. This TCR came from a human donor in good health. The specimen was CD4+ T cells sorted from blood. CDR3 DNA sequence: TGTGCCATCAGAGACTGGACCAGCTCCTACAATGAGCAGTTCTTC. Amino acids: CAIRDWTSSYNEQFF.